This T cell receptor (beta chain) was observed in a study of blood T cell repertoires in COVID-19. Study background: The United States, Italy and Spain supplied acute and convalescent COVID-19 samples. PBMCs, B-cell-depleted T cells, or T cells provided the cDNA or gDNA that made up the material.

The authors' processing: Amplification of reference gene primers provided the estimated nucleated cell counts. Profiled with immunoSEQ multiplex PCR; TCRdb holds only in-frame clones, not every one. V, J and clone size were drawn from that table, and D and trimming were deduced from the DNA. Among more than 250,000 clones listed, around 88% were seen once. The CDR3 runs 13 residues. V lost 3 bases, J lost 5 bases, and 8 bases lay in between. In germline, CDR1 is SGHDN, CDR2 FVKESK. This rearrangement joins TRBV14 to TRBJ1-5, with D maybe TRBD1 (5 bases). The receptor's source is a woman between 45 and 65 years old with acute or convalescent COVID-19. Input material: peripheral blood. The DNA of the CDR3 is TGTGCCAGCAGCCATGACAGTTATCAGCCCCAGCATTTT. It codes for CASSHDSYQPQHF.